A single sample gave rise to the 21 T cell receptor beta chains below, sequenced in a study of CD8+ T cells in alopecia areata. RNA was extracted and reverse transcribed into cDNA as the sequencing template. Using immunoSEQ multiplex PCR, the repertoire was profiled, and TCRdb retains in-frame clones only, with some absent. This sample yields over 200,000 clones, of which around 62% are seen a single time; 0.45% belongs to the top ten. This specimen consisted of CD4+ T cells sorted from blood, obtained at week 0. All receptors come from a human donor with alopecia areata.

This sequence joins TRBV2 and TRBJ1-2; tentatively, D is TRBD1 (6 bases). Trimming removed 7 bases at V and 4 bases at J, with 13 bases between. The CDR3 spans 13 residues. Germline CDR1 and CDR2: SNHLY and FYNNEI. CDR3 in DNA: TGTGCCAGCATATCGGACAGCCCCTATGGCTACACCTTC. This translates into CASISDSPYGYTF.

This clone occurred a few times. The CDR3: CASSFTGIRNTIYF. The CDR3 DNA reads as TGTGCCAGCAGCTTCACAGGGATCAGAAACACCATATATTTT. V gene TRBV11-2 combines with J gene TRBJ1-3, with a weak D call TRBD1 (6 bases). V lost 3 bases and J lost 5, with 11 bases in between. Germline loops: CDR1 SGHAT, CDR2 FQNNGV. The CDR3 sequence is 14 residues long.

This clone was detected a few times. The J gene is TRBJ1-1, the V gene TRBV6-5; D not certain. From germline, CDR1 is MNHEY and CDR2 SVGAGI. The CDR3 runs to 12 residues. V lost 8 bases and J lost 3, with 10 bases in between. The CDR3 here is CASSPRHTEAFF. The CDR3 nucleotides read TGTGCCAGCTCCCCAAGGCACACTGAAGCTTTCTTT.

This clone was picked up a small number of times. The rearrangement joins TRBV29-1 to TRBJ1-2; 8 bases line up with TRBD1. J was trimmed by 8 bases and V by 7 bases; bases with no gene match: 12. Germline CDR1 and CDR2: SQVTM and ANQGSEA. This CDR3 comprises 13 residues. In DNA form, the CDR3 reads TGCAGCGCCGCCGACAGGGGAAAGCAGGGCTACACCTTC. This gives the protein CSAADRGKQGYTF.

The chain links TRBV19 to TRBJ1-2, with TRBD1 as a possible D gene (5 bases). CDR3 size: 14 residues. Trimming took off 3 bases at V and 4 bases at J, with 12 bases between the two ends. The germline V gene has CDR1 LNHDA and CDR2 SQIVND (reference sequence). In DNA, the CDR3 is TGTGCCAGTAGTATCCTTACGGGGGTCTATGGCTACACCTTC. Its translation: CASSILTGVYGYTF.

The table lists this clone with a few counts. V gene TRBV19 combines with J gene TRBJ1-1; D remains unclear. In germline, CDR1 is LNHDA, CDR2 SQIVND (reference sequence). Trimming left V 7 bases short and J 1 base short, with 16 bases between. This CDR3 has 15 amino acids. Here the CDR3 reads CASKDAVAGNTEAFF. DNA of the CDR3: TGTGCCAGTAAGGATGCAGTAGCCGGGAACACTGAAGCTTTCTTT. The full variable domain, in which reference TRBV19 and TRBJ1-1 provide the parts outside the CDR3, is DGGITQSPKYLFRKEGQNVTLSCEQNLNHDAMYWYRQDPGQGLRLIYYSQIVNDFQKGDIAEGYSVSREKKESFPLTVTSAQKNPTAFYLCASKDAVAGNTEAFFGQGTRLTVV.

V is TRBV30 and J is TRBJ2-1; TRBD2 might be the D (7 bases). Trimming cost V 8 bases and J 0 bases, with 14 bases left between them. Germline CDR1 is GTSNPN and CDR2 is SVGIG (reference sequence). The CDR3 runs to 14 residues. The CDR3 sequence is CARGASSSYNEQFF. CDR3 in DNA: TGTGCCCGGGGGGCTTCTAGCTCCTACAATGAGCAGTTCTTC.

The gene calls are TRBV5-1 and TRBJ2-4; TRBD1 might be the D (5 bases). The CDR3 has 13 amino acids. The germline CDR1 and CDR2 sequences are SGHRS and YFSETQ. V lost 10 bases to trimming and J lost 6 bases, with 17 bases between them. The CDR3 nucleotides read TGCGCCTCGCTTCCGGACACATCAAACATTCAGTACTTC. It yields the protein CASLPDTSNIQYF. Based on the CDR3 plus reference TRBV5-1 and TRBJ2-4, the full variable domain is KAGVTQTPRYLIKTRGQQVTLSCSPISGHRSVSWYQQTPGQGLQFLFEYFSETQRNKGNFPGRFSGRQFSNSRSEMNVSTLELGDSALYLCASLPDTSNIQYFGAGTRLSVL.

The V gene is TRBV7-3, the J gene TRBJ2-7; D is perhaps TRBD2 (5 bases). The CDR3 is made up of 14 amino acids. V lost 1 base to trimming and J lost 7 bases, with 14 bases between them. Germline-derived CDR1 and CDR2 are SGHTA and FQGTGA. CDR3 sequence: CASSLNPAGGEQYF. The DNA of the CDR3 is TGTGCCAGCAGCTTAAATCCGGCGGGCGGTGAGCAGTACTTC.

A note on this clone: This may arise from a read error, as a much more abundant clone is one base away. Other nucleotide sequences from this sample produce the same CDR3. The rearrangement uses TRBV13 and TRBJ2-3; D unclear. CDR3 length: 11 residues. Trimming left V 6 bases short and J 2 bases short, with 3 bases between. Germline V gene lookup returns CDR1 PRHDT and CDR2 FYEKMQ (reference sequence). DNA of the CDR3: TGTGCCAGCAGTTACACAGATACGCAGTATTTT. Its translation is CASSYTDTQYF.

The gene calls are TRBV11-2 and TRBJ1-2; D possibly corresponds to TRBD1 (5 bases). CDR3 size: 16 residues. V was trimmed by 1 base and J by 1 base, leaving 13 bases between them. The germline V gene has CDR1 SGHAT and CDR2 FQNNGV. CDR3 residues: CASSLATGRINYGYTF. The CDR3, as DNA: TGTGCCAGCAGCTTAGCTACAGGAAGAATTAACTATGGCTACACCTTC.

The chain uses TRBV30 and TRBJ1-2; D remains ambiguous. This CDR3 is 13 amino acids long. Germline V gene lookup returns CDR1 GTSNPN and CDR2 SVGIG (reference sequence). V shed 0 bases and J shed 8 bases, with 13 bases lying between them. This chain's CDR3 is CAWSVQGGRGYTF. Written as DNA, the CDR3 is TGTGCCTGGAGTGTACAAGGAGGGAGAGGCTACACCTTC. Together with reference TRBV30 and TRBJ1-2, the CDR3 gives the full variable domain: SQTIHQWPATLVQPVGSPLSLECTVEGTSNPNLYWYRQAAGRGLQLLFYSVGIGQISSEVPQNLSASRPQDRQFILSSKKLLLSDSGFYLCAWSVQGGRGYTFGSGTRLTVV.

The chain is built from TRBV11-2 and TRBJ1-1, with TRBD1 matching over 8 bases. The CDR3 contains 13 residues. CDR1 and CDR2 from the germline V gene are SGHAT and FQNNGV. The ends lost 6 bases at V and 4 bases at J; junction bases unmatched: 4. The CDR3 DNA reads as TGTGCCAGCAGGCCTACAGGGGGCACTGAAGCTTTCTTT. Protein product: CASRPTGGTEAFF. Using reference TRBV11-2 and TRBJ1-1 for the parts outside the CDR3, the full variable domain is EAGVAQSPRYKIIEKRQSVAFWCNPISGHATLYWYQQILGQGPKLLIQFQNNGVVDDSQLPKDRFSAERLKGVDSTLKIQPAKLEDSAVYLCASRPTGGTEAFFGQGTRLTVV.

In this sample, this clone turned up once. This sample includes further DNA sequences coding for the same CDR3. The chain's CDR3 is CASSGQGYEQYF. CDR3 bases: TGTGCCAGCAGCGGACAGGGGTACGAGCAGTACTTC. The chain is built from TRBV2 and TRBJ2-7; 9 bases map to TRBD1. The CDR3 runs to 12 residues. Germline values: CDR1 SNHLY, CDR2 FYNNEI. J was trimmed by 4 bases and V by 6 bases; bases with no gene match: 1.

This clone occurred once. The chain is built from TRBV29-1 and TRBJ2-1; 7 bases align to TRBD2. After removal of 7 bases from V and 0 bases from J, the junction contained 9 bases not matched to a gene. This CDR3 region has 15 residues. The germline gives CDR1 SQVTM, CDR2 ANQGSEA. The CDR3 here is CSARLAATSYNEQFF. DNA of the CDR3: TGCAGCGCAAGGCTAGCGGCCACCTCCTACAATGAGCAGTTCTTC.

V gene TRBV2 combines with J gene TRBJ1-2, with D uncertain. The CDR3 consists of 15 residues. Germline-derived CDR1 and CDR2 are SNHLY and FYNNEI. V was shortened by 6 bases and J by 4 bases, with 18 bases between the two germline ends. The CDR3 region has the DNA TGTGCCAGCAGATCCTTCGGGATTGGGGTCTATGGCTACACCTTC. This sequence encodes CASRSFGIGVYGYTF.

A remark on this clone: The same CDR3 can be traced to other DNA sequences in this sample. The V call is TRBV29-1, the J call TRBJ1-1; no firm D call. Trimming removed 5 bases from V and 0 bases from J, with 10 bases in between. The CDR3 is 13 amino acids. The germline V gene has CDR1 SQVTM and CDR2 ANQGSEA. The CDR3 spells CSVKGLLNTEAFF. CDR3 in DNA: TGCAGCGTTAAGGGATTATTGAACACTGAAGCTTTCTTT.

This clone was seen a few times. The chain uses TRBV11-1 and TRBJ2-2; D is possibly TRBD1 or TRBD2 (6 bases each). Germline assignment: CDR1 SGHAT and CDR2 FQDESV (reference sequence). The CDR3 is made up of 17 amino acids. Trimming removed 6 bases from V and 3 bases from J, with 20 bases in between. The CDR3 nucleotides are TGTGCCAGCAGGGGACTCCTCGGGACACCATACACCGGGGAGCTGTTTTTT. Amino acid sequence: CASRGLLGTPYTGELFF.

The rearrangement uses TRBV9 and TRBJ2-2; a weak D match, TRBD2 (5 bases). Germline CDR1 SGDLS, CDR2 YYNGEE. The CDR3 consists of 15 residues. Deletions cut 3 bases from V and 2 bases from J, with 11 bases between. As DNA, the CDR3 is TGTGCCAGCAGCGAGCAGAGCGGAAACACCGGGGAGCTGTTTTTT. Residues: CASSEQSGNTGELFF.

The chain carries TRBV29-1 and TRBJ1-1, with a tentative D call TRBD1 (6 bases). V was trimmed by 0 bases and J by 7 bases, leaving 9 bases between them. The length of the CDR3 is 12 residues. Germline CDR1 and CDR2: SQVTM and ANQGSEA. The CDR3 coding sequence is TGCAGCGTTGAAGATCGGACAGATGAAGCTTTCTTT. Residues: CSVEDRTDEAFF.

This clone was seen just once. CDR3 nucleotide sequence: TGTGCCAGCTCAAGCATGGAAGCCTACGAGCAGTACTTC. It specifies CASSSMEAYEQYF. The chain uses TRBV18 and TRBJ2-7; unclear D gene. CDR3 length: 13 amino acids. Germline values: CDR1 KGHSH, CDR2 LQKENI. V was trimmed by 5 bases and J by 2 bases, leaving 10 bases between them.